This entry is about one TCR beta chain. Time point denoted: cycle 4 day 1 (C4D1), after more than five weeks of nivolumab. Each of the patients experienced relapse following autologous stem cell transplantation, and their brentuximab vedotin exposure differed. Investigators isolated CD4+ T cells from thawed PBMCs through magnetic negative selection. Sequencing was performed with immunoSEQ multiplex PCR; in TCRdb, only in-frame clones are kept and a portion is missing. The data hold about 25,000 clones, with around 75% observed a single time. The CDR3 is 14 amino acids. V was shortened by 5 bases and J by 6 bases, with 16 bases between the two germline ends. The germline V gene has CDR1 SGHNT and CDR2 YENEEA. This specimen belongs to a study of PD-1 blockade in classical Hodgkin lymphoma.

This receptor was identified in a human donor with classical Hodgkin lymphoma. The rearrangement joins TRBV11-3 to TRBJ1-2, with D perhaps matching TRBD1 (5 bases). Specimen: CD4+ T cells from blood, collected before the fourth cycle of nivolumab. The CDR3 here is CASSPLAQGDGYTF. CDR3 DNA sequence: TGTGCCAGCAGCCCCCTTGCTCAGGGCGATGGCTACACCTTC. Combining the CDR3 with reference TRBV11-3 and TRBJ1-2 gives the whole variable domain EAGVVQSPRYKIIEKKQPVAFWCNPISGHNTLYWYLQNLGQGPELLIRYENEEAVDDSQLPKDRFSAERLKGVDSTLKIQPAELGDSAVYLCASSPLAQGDGYTFGSGTRLTVV.